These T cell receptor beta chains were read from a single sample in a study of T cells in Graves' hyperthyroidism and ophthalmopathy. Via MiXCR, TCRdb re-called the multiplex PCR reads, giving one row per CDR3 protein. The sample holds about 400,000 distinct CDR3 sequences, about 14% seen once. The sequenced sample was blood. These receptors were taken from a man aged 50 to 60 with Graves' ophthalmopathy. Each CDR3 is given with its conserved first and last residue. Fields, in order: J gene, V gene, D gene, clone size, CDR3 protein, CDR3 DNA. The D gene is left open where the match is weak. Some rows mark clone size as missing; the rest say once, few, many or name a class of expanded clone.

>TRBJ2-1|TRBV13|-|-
CASSLGRLGATLF
TGTGCCAGCAGCTTAGGGCGACTAGGTGCAACACTCTTC
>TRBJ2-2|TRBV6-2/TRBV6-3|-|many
CASTGLGAGLNTGELFF
TGTGCCAGCACCGGCCTCGGGGCGGGACTGAACACCGGGGAGCTGTTTTTT
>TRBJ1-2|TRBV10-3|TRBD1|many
CAIRSGQGALDGYTF
TGTGCCATCAGATCGGGACAGGGGGCATTGGATGGCTACACCTTC
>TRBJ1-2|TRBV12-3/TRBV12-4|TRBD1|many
CASSPGDRVGGYTF
TGTGCCAGCAGTCCCGGGGACAGGGTTGGTGGCTACACCTTC
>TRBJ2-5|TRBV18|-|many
CASSRYQETQYF
TGTGCCAGCTCACGGTACCAAGAGACCCAGTACTTC
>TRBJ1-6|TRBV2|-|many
CARALSGSNSPLHF
TGTGCCAGAGCTTTGTCGGGTTCGAATTCACCCCTCCACTTT
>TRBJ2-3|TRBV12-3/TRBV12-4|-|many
CASSLGWRDAHAQYF
TGTGCCAGCAGTTTAGGTTGGCGTGACGCCCACGCGCAGTATTTT
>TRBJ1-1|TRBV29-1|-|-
CSVEPGGGKAFF
TGCAGCGTTGAACCCGGGGGCGGGAAAGCTTTCTTT
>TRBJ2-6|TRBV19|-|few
CASKQSSGANVLTF
TGTGCCAGCAAGCAGAGCTCTGGGGCCAACGTCCTGACTTTC
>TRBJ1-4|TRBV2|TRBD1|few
CASIKQGSPNEKLFF
TGTGCCAGCATTAAACAGGGGAGCCCGAATGAAAAACTGTTTTTT
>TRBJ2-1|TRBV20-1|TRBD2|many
CSARRRDLGLASGLGEQFF
TGCAGTGCTCGGCGTAGGGACCTGGGACTAGCGTCGGGACTGGGTGAGCAGTTCTTC
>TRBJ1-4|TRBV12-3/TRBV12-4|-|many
CASSPTGLGEKLFF
TGTGCCAGCAGCCCTACGGGGCTCGGGGAAAAACTGTTTTTT
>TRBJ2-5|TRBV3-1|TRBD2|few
CASSRFAGVIAETQYF
TGTGCCAGCAGCCGGTTCGCGGGAGTAATCGCGGAGACCCAGTACTTC
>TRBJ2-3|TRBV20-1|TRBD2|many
CSARAASGRGTQYF
TGCAGTGCTAGAGCGGCTAGCGGGAGAGGCACGCAGTATTTT
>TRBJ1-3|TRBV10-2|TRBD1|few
CGTGQDNSGSTIYF
TGCGGAACGGGACAGGACAACTCTGGAAGCACCATATATTTT
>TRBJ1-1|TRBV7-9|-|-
CASSLATRGTEAFF
TGTGCCAGCAGCTTAGCGACTCGTGGAACTGAAGCTTTCTTT
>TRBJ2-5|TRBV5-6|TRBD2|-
CASSLVPGTSGRTETQYF
TGTGCCAGCAGCTTGGTGCCCGGGACTAGCGGGAGAACAGAGACCCAGTACTTC
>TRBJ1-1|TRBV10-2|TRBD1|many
CASSDLGQGADTEAFF
TGCGCCAGCAGTGATCTTGGACAGGGGGCCGACACTGAAGCTTTCTTT
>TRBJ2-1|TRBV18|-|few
CASSPGLSNEQFF
TGTGCCAGCTCCCCCGGACTTAGCAATGAGCAGTTCTTC
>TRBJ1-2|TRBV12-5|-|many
CASGSGDVGYTF
TGTGCTAGTGGTTCCGGGGATGTTGGCTACACCTTC
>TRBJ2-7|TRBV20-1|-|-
CSATALRASYEQYF
TGCAGTGCTACGGCTCTCCGGGCGTCCTACGAGCAGTACTTC
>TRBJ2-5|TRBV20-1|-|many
CSASRGRALETQYF
TGCAGTGCTAGTAGGGGGAGGGCCCTAGAGACCCAGTACTTC
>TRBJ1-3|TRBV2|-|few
CASTEPSSGNTIYF
TGTGCCAGCACTGAACCCAGCTCTGGAAACACCATATATTTT
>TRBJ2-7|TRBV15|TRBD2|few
CATSKGLAALEQYF
TGTGCCACCAGCAAGGGACTAGCGGCCTTAGAGCAGTACTTC
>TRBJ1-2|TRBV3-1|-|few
CASSQTGHYGYTF
TGTGCCAGCAGTCAAACAGGGCACTATGGCTACACCTTC
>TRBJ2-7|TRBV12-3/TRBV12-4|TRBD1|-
CASREQGSGYEQYF
TGTGCCAGCAGAGAACAGGGGAGTGGATACGAGCAGTACTTC
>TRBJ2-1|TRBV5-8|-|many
CASSLGGTTYNEQFF
TGTGCCAGCAGCTTGGGGGGTACAACTTACAATGAGCAGTTCTTC
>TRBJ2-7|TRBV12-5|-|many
CASGSYTSSYEQYF
TGTGCTAGTGGTTCATACACTAGCTCCTACGAGCAGTACTTC
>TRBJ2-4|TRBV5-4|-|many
CASSLLGDLAKNIQYF
TGTGCCAGCAGCTTGCTCGGGGACCTAGCCAAAAACATTCAGTACTTC
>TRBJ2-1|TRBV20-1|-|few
CSVLDGVRGGEQFF
TGCAGTGTACTCGACGGCGTGAGGGGCGGTGAGCAGTTCTTC
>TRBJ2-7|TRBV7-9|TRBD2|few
CASSPERLGGPTSGRAGSVYEQYF
TGTGCCAGCAGCCCGGAGAGGCTGGGGGGACCTACTAGCGGGAGGGCGGGATCAGTCTACGAGCAGTACTTC
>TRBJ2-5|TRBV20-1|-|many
CSSSDGQETQYF
-
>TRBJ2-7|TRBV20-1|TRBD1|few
CSAGDDRDPYEQYF
TGCAGTGCGGGGGACGACAGGGATCCCTACGAGCAGTACTTC
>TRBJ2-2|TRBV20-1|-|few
CSAVGRQGANTGELFF
TGCAGTGCCGTTGGGAGGCAGGGGGCGAACACCGGGGAGCTGTTTTTT
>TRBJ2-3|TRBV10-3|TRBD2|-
CAISGFSGKPDTQYF
TGTGCCATCAGTGGGTTTAGCGGGAAGCCAGATACGCAGTATTTT
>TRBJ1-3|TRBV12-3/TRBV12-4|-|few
CATITSDAAAPSGNTIYF
TGTGCCACCATTACATCTGACGCGGCAGCACCTTCTGGAAACACCATATATTTT
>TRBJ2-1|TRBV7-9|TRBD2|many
CASSPGLAGGTPYNEQFF
TGTGCCAGCAGCCCAGGACTAGCGGGAGGTACGCCCTACAATGAGCAGTTCTTC
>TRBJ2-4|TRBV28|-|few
CASTQDPDIQYF
TGTGCCAGCACCCAGGATCCTGACATTCAGTACTTC
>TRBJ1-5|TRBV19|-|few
CAASEGRNQPQHF
TGTGCCGCCAGTGAGGGACGCAATCAGCCCCAGCATTTT
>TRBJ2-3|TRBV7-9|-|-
CASSPEGPDTQYF
TGTGCCAGCAGCCCGGAGGGGCCAGATACGCAGTATTTT
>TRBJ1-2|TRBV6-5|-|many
CASSYAQGGGYTF
TGTGCCAGCAGTTACGCACAGGGAGGGGGCTACACCTTC
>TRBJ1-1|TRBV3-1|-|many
CASSRRQGNTEAFF
TGTGCCAGCAGCCGTAGGCAGGGGAACACTGAAGCTTTCTTT
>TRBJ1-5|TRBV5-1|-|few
CASSLGGVHNQPQHF
TGCGCCAGCAGCTTAGGGGGAGTGCACAATCAGCCCCAGCATTTT
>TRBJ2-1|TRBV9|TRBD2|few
CASSVGLAGVYNEQFF
TGTGCCAGCAGCGTAGGACTAGCGGGCGTGTACAATGAGCAGTTCTTC
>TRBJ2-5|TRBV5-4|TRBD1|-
CASSLQGDRETQYF
TGTGCCAGCAGCTTACAGGGGGATCGGGAGACCCAGTACTTC
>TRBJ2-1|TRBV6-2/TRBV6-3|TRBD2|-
CASSIEASGRTNEQFF
TGTGCCAGTAGTATAGAAGCTAGCGGGAGGACCAATGAGCAGTTCTTC
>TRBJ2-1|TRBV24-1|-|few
CATSDLQGREQFF
TGTGCCACCAGTGATCTCCAAGGCAGGGAACAGTTCTTC
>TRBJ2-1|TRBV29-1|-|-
CSVDFYNEQFF
TGCAGCGTTGATTTTTACAATGAGCAGTTCTTC
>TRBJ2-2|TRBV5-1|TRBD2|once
CASSLLAGQTGELFF
TGCGCCAGCAGCTTGCTAGCGGGCCAGACCGGGGAGCTGTTTTTT
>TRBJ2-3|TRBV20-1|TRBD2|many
CSARRLAGRQYF
TGCAGTGCTCGTAGACTAGCGGGAAGGCAGTATTTT